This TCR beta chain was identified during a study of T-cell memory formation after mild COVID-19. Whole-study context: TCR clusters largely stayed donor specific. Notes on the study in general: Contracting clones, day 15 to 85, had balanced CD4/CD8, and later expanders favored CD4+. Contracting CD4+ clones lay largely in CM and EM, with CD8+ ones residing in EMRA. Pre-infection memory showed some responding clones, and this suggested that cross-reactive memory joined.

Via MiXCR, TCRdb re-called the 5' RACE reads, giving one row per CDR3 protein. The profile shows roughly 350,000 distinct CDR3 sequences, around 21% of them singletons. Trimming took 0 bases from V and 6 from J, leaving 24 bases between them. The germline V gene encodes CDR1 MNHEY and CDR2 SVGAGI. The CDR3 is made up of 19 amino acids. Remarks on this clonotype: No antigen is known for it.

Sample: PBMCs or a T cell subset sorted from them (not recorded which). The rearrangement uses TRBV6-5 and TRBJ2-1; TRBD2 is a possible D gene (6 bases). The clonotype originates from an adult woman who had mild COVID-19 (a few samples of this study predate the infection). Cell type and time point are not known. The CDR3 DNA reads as TGTGCCAGCAGTTACTCGTCAATCACTACTAGCATAACCCCCAATGAGCAGTTCTTC. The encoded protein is CASSYSSITTSITPNEQFF.